Below, 32 T cell receptor beta chains from the same sample are listed, as sequenced in a study of blood T cell repertoires in COVID-19. Sequencing used immunoSEQ multiplex PCR; TCRdb keeps in-frame clones, though not all of them. The sample contains about 150,000 clones, about 85% of which appear only once. Sequences were obtained from peripheral blood. These receptors all stem from a woman in her sixties with COVID-19, enrolled during active disease.

The chain employs TRBV5-4 and TRBJ2-5; TRBD1 agrees at 9 bases. V was clipped by 3 bases and J by 3 bases; unmatched bases: 9. Germline values: CDR1 SGHNT, CDR2 YYREEE (reference sequence). This CDR3 is built from 16 residues. DNA of the CDR3: TGTGCCAGCAGCTATACAGGGGGCGCGAGGGAAGAGACCCAGTACTTC. Amino acids: CASSYTGGAREETQYF.

The rearrangement links TRBV10-3 to TRBJ1-2, with 7 bases fitting TRBD1. From germline, CDR1 is ENHRY and CDR2 SYGVKD. Trimming removed 6 bases from V and 5 bases from J; junction bases left unmatched: 9. CDR3 length: 14 residues. Written as DNA, the CDR3 is TGTGCCATCAGCCGGGACAGCCCCGGGTATGGCTACACCTTC. Its protein product is CAISRDSPGYGYTF.

The chain is built from TRBV7-2 and TRBJ2-5, with D perhaps matching TRBD2 (5 bases). Looked up from germline, CDR1 is SGHTA and CDR2 is FQGNSA. The length of the CDR3 is 14 residues. V was trimmed by 5 bases and J by 4 bases, leaving 14 bases between them. The CDR3: CASSLRSGGETQYF. CDR3 nucleotides: TGTGCCAGCAGCCTCCGGAGCGGAGGAGAGACCCAGTACTTC.

The sample holds many counts of this clone. The chain combines TRBV2 with TRBJ1-6; possible D gene TRBD1, 6 bases. In germline, CDR1 is SNHLY, CDR2 FYNNEI. This CDR3 is built from 14 residues. The germline V and J ends were trimmed by 4 bases and 10 bases, with 14 bases remaining between them. The CDR3 nucleotides read TGTGCCAGCAGTGGGGGGCAGTCTAGGTCACCCCTCCACTTT. This sequence encodes CASSGGQSRSPLHF.

The chain uses TRBV9 and TRBJ2-2; 11 nucleotides match TRBD2. V trimming: 0 bases; J trimming: 6 bases; junction bases outside the gene matches: 4. From germline, CDR1 is SGDLS and CDR2 YYNGEE. The CDR3 spans 16 residues. CDR3 nucleotides: TGTGCCAGCAGCGTAGGGCTAGCGGGGGGCCCCGGGGAGCTGTTTTTT. As protein: CASSVGLAGGPGELFF.

The chain recombines TRBV5-4 with TRBJ2-1; 11 bases line up with TRBD2. This CDR3 is built from 13 residues. Germline lookup yields CDR1 SGHNT and CDR2 YYREEE (reference sequence). The ends lost 3 bases at V and 14 bases at J; junction bases unmatched: 7. DNA of the CDR3: TGTGCCAGCAGCTCCGGGACTAGCGGACGGGAGTTCTTC. Protein product: CASSSGTSGREFF.

This chain connects TRBV11-3 to TRBJ2-5, with 12 bases fitting TRBD1. Germline V gives CDR1 SGHNT, CDR2 YENEEA. V shed 3 bases and J 5 bases; nucleotides not matched to a gene: 7. There are 16 residues in the CDR3. CDR3 loop: CASSFAGTGGAETQYF. The CDR3 DNA reads TGTGCCAGCAGCTTCGCCGGGACAGGGGGCGCGGAGACCCAGTACTTC.

The chain has TRBV7-8 and TRBJ2-7; 10 positions match TRBD1. The V and J ends lost 1 base and 2 bases, in that order; junction bases with no gene match: 5. The germline V gene has CDR1 SGHVS and CDR2 FQNEAQ. The CDR3 covers 16 residues. CDR3 sequence (DNA): TGTGCCAGCAGCTTAGGCGGGACAGGGGTTACCTACGAGCAGTACTTC. Amino acids: CASSLGGTGVTYEQYF.

The rearrangement links TRBV5-8 to TRBJ1-4, with TRBD1 identical over 8 bases. CDR3 length equals 15 residues. J gave up 3 bases and V 2 bases, and 3 bases lay outside the gene matches. Germline V gives CDR1 SGHTS, CDR2 YDEGEE. DNA of the CDR3: TGTGCCAGCAGCTTCGGACAGGGCCCTAATGAAAAACTGTTTTTT. Residues: CASSFGQGPNEKLFF.

The chain links TRBV27 to TRBJ2-7; D is perhaps TRBD1 (6 bases). This CDR3 contains 13 residues. CDR1 is MNHEY, CDR2 SMNVEV, per germline (reference sequence). The V gene lost 2 bases and the J gene lost 3 bases, with 8 bases spanning the gap. CDR3 amino acids: CASSLRGNYEQYF. For the CDR3, the DNA is TGTGCCAGCAGTTTAAGGGGGAACTACGAGCAGTACTTC.

The gene calls are TRBV19 and TRBJ2-7, with TRBD1 matching 8 bases. V shed 5 bases and J 6 bases; nucleotides not matched to a gene: 6. This CDR3 spans 13 amino acids. Per germline, CDR1 LNHDA and CDR2 SQIVND (reference sequence). The DNA for the CDR3 is TGTGCCAGTAGTGAGGACAGGGCAAGCGAGCAGTACGTC. Its protein is CASSEDRASEQYV.

The V call is TRBV9, the J call TRBJ1-1, with D possibly matching TRBD1 (6 bases). V gave up 3 bases and J gave up 1 base, with 13 bases separating them. This CDR3 contains 15 residues. In germline, CDR1 is SGDLS, CDR2 YYNGEE. The CDR3 here is CASSEGGSRNTEAFF. The CDR3 region has the DNA TGTGCCAGCAGCGAGGGGGGGAGCCGGAACACTGAAGCTTTCTTT.

The rearrangement links TRBV7-8 to TRBJ1-5; D unresolved. V lost 5 bases and J lost 0, with 5 bases in between. The CDR3 is 13 residues long. Germline V gene lookup returns CDR1 SGHVS and CDR2 FQNEAQ. As DNA, the CDR3 is TGTGCCAGCAGCGTCTATAGCAATCAGCCCCAGCATTTT. Translating gives CASSVYSNQPQHF.

The chain joins TRBV10-3 to TRBJ1-2, with a tentative D call TRBD1 (5 bases). Trimming took off 4 bases at V and 1 base at J, with 13 bases between the two ends. This CDR3 contains 15 residues. Germline-derived CDR1 and CDR2 are ENHRY and SYGVKD. The CDR3 here is CAISAWGSLNYGYTF. The CDR3, as DNA: TGTGCCATCAGTGCTTGGGGCAGCCTTAACTATGGCTACACCTTC.

The genes are TRBV12-3 or TRBV12-4 and TRBJ1-5; D possibly corresponds to TRBD1 (5 bases). The ends were cut back, 5 bases at V and 9 bases at J, with 14 bases in the middle. CDR3 size: 13 residues. The CDR3 spells CASSRTGTSPQHF. CDR3 DNA: TGTGCCAGCAGTAGAACCGGGACTTCGCCCCAGCATTTT.

The gene calls are TRBV30 and TRBJ1-1, with a possible D match to TRBD1 (5 bases). This CDR3 contains 13 residues. Trimming took 2 bases from V and 4 from J, leaving 11 bases between them. CDR1 GTSNPN and CDR2 SVGIG come from the germline V gene (reference sequence). DNA of the CDR3: TGTGCCTGGAGTCAACAGGCGACCACTGAAGCTTTCTTT. Its protein product is CAWSQQATTEAFF.

The chain joins TRBV7-6 to TRBJ1-3; D uncertain. Deletions cut 5 bases from V and 0 bases from J, with 11 bases between. The CDR3 contains 15 residues. Germline V gene lookup returns CDR1 SGHVS and CDR2 FNYEAQ. CDR3 in DNA: TGTGCCAGCAGCCGCGACTATGGCTCTGGAAACACCATATATTTT. Its translation: CASSRDYGSGNTIYF.

The V and J genes are TRBV11-2 and TRBJ1-6, with TRBD1 as a possible D gene (6 bases). CDR3 size: 13 residues. With 10 bases removed from V and 8 bases from J, the gap between germline ends came to 15 bases. The germline V gene has CDR1 SGHAT and CDR2 FQNNGV. The CDR3 DNA follows: TGTGCCACCAAACCAGGGGATCATTCACCCCTCCACTTT. This gives the protein CATKPGDHSPLHF.

This rearrangement joins TRBV5-5 to TRBJ1-6; D not certain. Germline lookup yields CDR1 SGHKS and CDR2 YYEKEE (reference sequence). CDR3 length: 19 amino acids. V lost 0 bases, J lost 0 bases, and 16 bases lay in between. The CDR3 DNA follows: TGTGCCAGCAGCTTGGAACCTCCCTCCTTGAGCTCCTATAATTCACCCCTCCACTTT. It yields the protein CASSLEPPSLSSYNSPLHF.

This clone was recorded a few times. The chain recombines TRBV5-3 with TRBJ2-1, with 9 bases that match TRBD2. TRBV5-3 is an open reading frame, and its role is uncertain. Trimming took 2 bases from V and 4 from J; bases not matched to a gene: 7. The CDR3 length is 16 residues. The CDR3 reads CARSFRRREGYNEQFF. DNA of the CDR3: TGTGCCAGAAGCTTCCGTCGGCGGGAGGGGTACAATGAGCAGTTCTTC.

The chain uses TRBV19 and TRBJ1-5; D might be TRBD1 (6 bases). Per the germline V gene, CDR1 is LNHDA and CDR2 is SQIVND (reference sequence). The CDR3 consists of 15 residues. V lost 9 bases, J lost 7 bases, and 22 bases lay in between. The CDR3 DNA follows: TGTGCCAGCCATTCCGAGGGGGGGCCCCACCAGCCCCAGCATTTT. Translating it yields CASHSEGGPHQPQHF.

The chain carries TRBV5-4 and TRBJ2-7; the match to TRBD1 covers 7 bases. Per the germline V gene, CDR1 is SGHNT and CDR2 is YYREEE (reference sequence). V lost 4 bases and J lost 0; bases outside the gene matches: 7. This CDR3 is 15 amino acids long. This CDR3 reads CASSRRWDSSYEQYF. CDR3 sequence (DNA): TGTGCCAGCAGCCGACGCTGGGACAGCTCCTACGAGCAGTACTTC.

The rearrangement joins TRBV6-5 to TRBJ1-4; D gene ambiguous. V was shortened by 2 bases and J by 9 bases, with 16 bases between the two germline ends. Germline values: CDR1 MNHEY, CDR2 SVGAGI. The CDR3 has 15 residues. CDR3 bases: TGTGCCAGCAGTTACGAGTCTGCGGGCATGAAAAAACTGTTTTTT. Residues: CASSYESAGMKKLFF.

V usage is TRBV5-1 and J usage is TRBJ2-1; TRBD2 might be the D (5 bases). This CDR3 comprises 15 residues. CDR1 is SGHRS, CDR2 YFSETQ, per germline. V lost 2 bases and J lost 0, with 9 bases in between. The CDR3 reads CASSLLSGSYNEQFF. For the CDR3, the DNA is TGCGCCAGCAGCTTACTAAGCGGCTCCTACAATGAGCAGTTCTTC.

The V gene is TRBV5-8, the J gene TRBJ2-7, with 8 nucleotides matching TRBD1. Germline V lookup: CDR1 SGHTS, CDR2 YDEGEE. The CDR3 is 14 amino acids. Trimming took 5 bases from V and 5 from J; bases not matched to a gene: 9. The DNA of the CDR3 is TGTGCCAGCAGGAGCGGACAGGGATTTCACGAGCAGTACTTC. Amino acid sequence: CASRSGQGFHEQYF.

This clone came up a few times. The DNA for the CDR3 is TGTGCCAGCAGTGACAGGGTAAATTCACCCCTCCACTTT. Protein product: CASSDRVNSPLHF. V is TRBV6-6 and J is TRBJ1-6; 7 positions agree with TRBD1. V shed 5 bases and J 7 bases; nucleotides not matched to a gene: 2. Germline loops: CDR1 MNHNY, CDR2 SVGAGI (reference sequence). The CDR3 totals 13 residues.

This clone appeared once. The gene calls are TRBV5-1 and TRBJ1-4; D unresolved. Between the trimmed V and J ends, which lost 0 bases and 8 bases, there was a span of 11 bases. The CDR3 totals 14 residues. Germline values: CDR1 SGHRS, CDR2 YFSETQ. The CDR3 DNA reads as TGCGCCAGCAGCTTGGGTCAATATGAGGAAAAACTGTTTTTT. It encodes CASSLGQYEEKLFF.

This clone was detected once. The genes are TRBV10-3 and TRBJ1-2; 10 positions match TRBD1. There are 19 residues in the CDR3. Looked up from germline, CDR1 is ENHRY and CDR2 is SYGVKD. V lost 5 bases to trimming and J lost 2 bases; unmatched junction nucleotides: 17. The CDR3 here is CAISFDRGQRNELNYGYTF. CDR3 nucleotide sequence: TGTGCCATCAGTTTCGACAGGGGGCAAAGAAACGAACTAAACTATGGCTACACCTTC.

This clone was detected only once. This sequence joins TRBV6-6 and TRBJ2-2; the D gene is possibly TRBD2 (5 bases). The CDR3 covers 14 residues. Germline V gene data show CDR1 as MNHNY and CDR2 as SVGAGI (reference sequence). Between the trimmed V and J ends, which lost 7 bases and 5 bases, there was a span of 14 bases. The CDR3 loop is CASIGVRGTGELFF. The CDR3 DNA reads TGTGCCAGCATAGGAGTCCGGGGTACCGGGGAGCTGTTTTTT.

The gene calls are TRBV7-2 and TRBJ1-2; no reliable D call. Per germline, CDR1 SGHTA and CDR2 FQGNSA. V shed 6 bases and J shed 4 bases, with 9 bases lying between them. CDR3 length equals 12 residues. The DNA for the CDR3 is TGTGCCAGCAGACCCGACATCTATGGCTACACCTTC. It is translated as CASRPDIYGYTF.

The gene calls are TRBV6-5 and TRBJ1-2, with a tentative D call TRBD1 (5 bases). This CDR3 is 13 amino acids long. Germline values: CDR1 MNHEY, CDR2 SVGAGI. Trimming cost V 4 bases and J 6 bases, with 12 bases left between them. This CDR3 is CASSSLYRHGYTF. The CDR3 DNA reads as TGTGCCAGCAGTTCCCTGTACAGGCATGGCTACACCTTC.

The CDR3 is CASSARGSPETSGSRSEQYF. The CDR3 nucleotides read TGTGCCAGCAGCGCCCGAGGGAGCCCAGAGACTAGCGGGAGTAGGTCCGAGCAGTACTTC. This chain connects TRBV9 to TRBJ2-7; TRBD2 matches 12 bases. This CDR3 is 20 amino acids long. With 3 bases clipped from V and 6 bases from J, the junction kept 22 bases outside the gene matches. Germline assignment: CDR1 SGDLS and CDR2 YYNGEE.